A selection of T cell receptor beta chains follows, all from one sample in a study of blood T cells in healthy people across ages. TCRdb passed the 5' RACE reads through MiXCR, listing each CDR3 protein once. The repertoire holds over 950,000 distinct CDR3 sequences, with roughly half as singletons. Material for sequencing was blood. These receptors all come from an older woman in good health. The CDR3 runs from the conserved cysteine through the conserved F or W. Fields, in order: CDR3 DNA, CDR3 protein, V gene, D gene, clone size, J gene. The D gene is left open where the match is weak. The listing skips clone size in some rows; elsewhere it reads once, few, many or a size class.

DNA: TGTGCCAGCAGCTTAGTGGTAGCGACAACGGATACGCAGTATTTT
CDR3: CASSLVVATTDTQYF
V: TRBV11-1
D: NA
size: NA
J: TRBJ2-3

DNA: TGCAGCGTTTGCTGTTCACAAAACACTGAAGCTTTCTTT
CDR3: CSVCCSQNTEAFF
V: TRBV29-1
D: NA
size: few
J: TRBJ1-1

DNA: TGCAGTGCTAAATCCACGGGACAGGAAAGTTCGAGGGAGACCCAGTACTTC
CDR3: CSAKSTGQESSRETQYF
V: TRBV20-1
D: TRBD1
size: NA
J: TRBJ2-5

DNA: TGCGCCAGCAGCCAAGATGCAGGAGTGAACACTGAAGCTTTCTTT
CDR3: CASSQDAGVNTEAFF
V: TRBV4-3
D: NA
size: NA
J: TRBJ1-1

DNA: TGCGCCAGCAGCGGTCCGGGACAGGGGGTAACCTACGAGCAGTACTTC
CDR3: CASSGPGQGVTYEQYF
V: TRBV4-1
D: TRBD1
size: few
J: TRBJ2-7

DNA: TGCAGTGCTGGGGGCCAGGGGGCGCGGATTAACTATGGCTACACCTTC
CDR3: CSAGGQGARINYGYTF
V: TRBV20-1
D: TRBD1
size: NA
J: TRBJ1-2

DNA: TGTGCCAGCAGCCGGGAGAAAGGGACCCAGTACTTC
CDR3: CASSREKGTQYF
V: TRBV4-2
D: NA
size: NA
J: TRBJ2-5

DNA: TGTGCCAGCAGTTTAGCCAGGACAGGGTGGTATGGCTACACCTTC
CDR3: CASSLARTGWYGYTF
V: TRBV12-3/TRBV12-4
D: TRBD1
size: NA
J: TRBJ1-2

DNA: TGCGCCAGCAGCACCCGACTAGCGGGAGCAGATACGCAGTATTTT
CDR3: CASSTRLAGADTQYF
V: TRBV5-1
D: TRBD2
size: NA
J: TRBJ2-3

DNA: TGTGCCAGCAATGGACTAGCGGGAGTTGGGGATACGCAGTATTTT
CDR3: CASNGLAGVGDTQYF
V: TRBV28
D: TRBD2
size: NA
J: TRBJ2-3

DNA: TGCAGTGCTCACGACAGGGGAAGTCAGCCCCAGCATTTT
CDR3: CSAHDRGSQPQHF
V: TRBV20-1
D: TRBD1
size: NA
J: TRBJ1-5

DNA: TGTGCCAGCAGTTTATTGAGGACAGGGGTAGGGGCCAACGTCCTGACTTTC
CDR3: CASSLLRTGVGANVLTF
V: TRBV28
D: TRBD1
size: NA
J: TRBJ2-6

DNA: TGTGCCAGCAAATGGGGTTTTGAGGGGATGAACACTGAAGCTTTCTTT
CDR3: CASKWGFEGMNTEAFF
V: TRBV6-1
D: NA
size: NA
J: TRBJ1-1

DNA: TGCAGTGCTAGAGATGGCAGGGCTCACCAAGAGACCCAGTACTTC
CDR3: CSARDGRAHQETQYF
V: TRBV20-1
D: NA
size: few
J: TRBJ2-5

DNA: TGTGCCAGCAGTTTACCTTACGGATTTAATGGCTACACCTTC
CDR3: CASSLPYGFNGYTF
V: TRBV12-3/TRBV12-4
D: NA
size: NA
J: TRBJ1-2